A single sample is the source of the 6 T cell receptor beta chains below, sequenced in a study of cytomegalovirus exposure and HLA in healthy donors. Primers for the PCR totalled 60 Vbeta and 13 Jbeta. Assay: immunoSEQ multiplex PCR; the TCRdb copy retains only in-frame clones and omits some. The sample holds 70,000 to 80,000 clones, approximately 72% seen once. The specimen was PBMCs. These receptors were taken from a middle-aged woman in good health and CMV-seropositive.

The chain uses TRBV10-3 and TRBJ2-3, with 9 bases fitting TRBD2. The CDR3 extends over 13 amino acids. Per the germline V gene, CDR1 is ENHRY and CDR2 is SYGVKD. With V trimmed by 9 bases and J by 2 bases, 3 bases remained unmatched. The DNA of the CDR3 is TGTGCCATGCGGGGGGGAACCACAGATACGCAGTATTTT. Translated: CAMRGGTTDTQYF.

The chain is built from TRBV5-1 and TRBJ2-5; D is possibly TRBD2 (5 bases). The CDR3 spans 14 residues. CDR1 is SGHRS, CDR2 YFSETQ, per germline. The ends were cut back, 0 bases at V and 2 bases at J, with 8 bases in the middle. CDR3 coding DNA: TGCGCCAGCAGCTTGGTCCCGGGGCAAGAGACCCAGTACTTC. Protein product: CASSLVPGQETQYF.

This clone was detected only once. The genes are TRBV11-2 and TRBJ2-5, with D uncertain. CDR1 and CDR2 from the germline V gene are SGHAT and FQNNGV. CDR3 size: 13 residues. V lost 1 base and J 7 bases, leaving 10 bases between the germline ends. As DNA, the CDR3 is TGTGCCAGCAGCTTAGCCCTTGTCGGGACCCAGTACTTC. The encoded protein is CASSLALVGTQYF.

The J gene is TRBJ2-1, the V gene TRBV28; 7 positions match TRBD1. This CDR3 region has 16 residues. After removal of 2 bases from V and 1 base from J, the junction contained 5 bases not matched to a gene. The germline gives CDR1 MDHEN, CDR2 SYDVKM. The CDR3 here is CASSLGTALSYNEQFF. CDR3 in DNA: TGTGCCAGCAGTTTAGGGACAGCACTTTCCTACAATGAGCAGTTCTTC.

The chain recombines TRBV7-2 with TRBJ2-7; D is unresolved. V was pared by 4 bases and J by 11 bases, with 15 bases between. Germline V gene data show CDR1 as SGHTA and CDR2 as FQGNSA. The CDR3 runs 12 residues. CDR3 nucleotides: TGTGCCAGCAGCTCCTGGGCGACCGCCGAGTACTTC. It specifies CASSSWATAEYF.

J is TRBJ1-6 and V is TRBV6-1; 10 nucleotides line up with TRBD1. CDR3 length equals 15 residues. Germline V gene sequence: CDR1 MNHNS, CDR2 SASEGT. Unmatched junction bases numbered 2, after V lost 4 bases and J lost 5 bases. For the CDR3, the DNA is TGTGCCAGCAGTGTAGGGACAGGGGATAATTCACCCCTCCACTTT. As protein: CASSVGTGDNSPLHF.